Below, 26 T cell receptor beta chains from the same sample are listed, as sequenced in a study of T cells in Graves' hyperthyroidism and ophthalmopathy. Amplification targeted TCR beta CDR3 regions from RNA transcripts. HTBI primers were the set used in a first-round RT-PCR of the TCR CDR3. MiXCR was run by TCRdb on the multiplex PCR reads, yielding one entry per CDR3 protein. Of a few hundred thousand distinct CDR3 sequences detected, 15% to 20% appear once; the ten largest clones hold about 29%. Sequencing was performed on blood. The receptors stem from a woman aged 30 to 39 with Graves' ophthalmopathy.

This clonotype appeared many times. This rearrangement joins TRBV5-6 to TRBJ2-7, with a weak D call TRBD2 (5 bases). Trimming left V 5 bases short and J 4 bases short, with 19 bases between. The CDR3 extends over 15 amino acids. Germline V gene lookup returns CDR1 SGHDT and CDR2 YYEEEE. The chain's CDR3 is CASRRTAGGWYEQYF. The CDR3 DNA reads as TGTGCCAGCAGAAGGACCGCAGGAGGTTGGTACGAGCAGTACTTC.

This clonotype has only a few counts. The genes are TRBV6-1 and TRBJ1-4; no firm D call. Germline CDR1 and CDR2: MNHNS and SASEGT. The CDR3 has 17 amino acids. V gave up 5 bases and J gave up 8 bases, with 24 bases separating them. The CDR3 DNA sequence: TGTGCCAGCAGTTCAGGTGTCGGGCACCCAAGGCGGGAAAAACTGTTTTTT. Encoded protein: CASSSGVGHPRREKLFF.

This chain joins TRBV10-2 and TRBJ1-1, with D maybe TRBD1 (6 bases). The CDR3 loop spans 14 amino acids. Between the trimmed V and J ends, which lost 4 bases and 6 bases, there was a span of 15 bases. The germline gives CDR1 WSHSY, CDR2 SAAADI. This CDR3 is CASSVRGTSSEAFF. CDR3 sequence (DNA): TGCGCCAGCAGTGTTAGGGGGACGAGTTCTGAAGCTTTCTTT.

There are many counts of this clonotype. V and J are TRBV7-2 and TRBJ2-1; the D is unclear. V gave up 0 bases and J gave up 9 bases, with 6 bases separating them. There are 12 residues in the CDR3. Germline values: CDR1 SGHTA, CDR2 FQGNSA. The CDR3, as DNA: TGTGCCAGCAGCTTAGCCCAGCTTGAGCAGTTCTTC. Its translation: CASSLAQLEQFF.

This clonotype was seen more than once but under ten times. The chain employs TRBV2 and TRBJ2-1; D uncertain. The CDR3 has 15 residues. CDR1 and CDR2 from the germline V gene are SNHLY and FYNNEI. Trimming pared 5 bases from V and 7 bases from J, leaving 18 bases between. The CDR3 bases are TGTGCCAGCAGTTCCCAGGCAGGCATGGGGAATGAGCAGTTCTTC. It translates to CASSSQAGMGNEQFF.

Concerning this clonotype: A much larger clone differs from this one at a single base, so this may be a read error. The chain employs TRBV7-9 and TRBJ2-7; D is perhaps TRBD2 (5 bases). In germline, CDR1 is SEHNR, CDR2 FQNEAQ (reference sequence). The CDR3 sequence is 13 residues long. Trimming stripped 4 bases from V and 5 bases from J, with 12 bases between. The CDR3 sequence is CASSSTLEDEQYF. The CDR3 region has the DNA TGTGCCAGCAGCTCTACACTGGAGGACGAGCAGTACTTC.

This clonotype was found a few times. The rearrangement joins TRBV10-3 to TRBJ2-7; D may be TRBD2 (5 bases). CDR1 ENHRY and CDR2 SYGVKD come from the germline V gene. V lost 6 bases and J 2 bases, leaving 14 bases between the germline ends. This CDR3 spans 14 amino acids. The CDR3 region is CAIRPAGLTYEQYF. The CDR3 bases are TGTGCCATCAGACCCGCAGGACTTACCTACGAGCAGTACTTC.

This chain connects TRBV6-2 or TRBV6-3 to TRBJ2-7; D gene ambiguous. Germline CDR1 reads MNHEY; CDR2 reads SVGEGT. Trimming removed 7 bases at V and 2 bases at J, with 9 bases between. The CDR3 runs 12 residues. The CDR3 region is CASNRHPYEQYF. The CDR3 nucleotides read TGTGCCAGCAATAGGCACCCCTACGAGCAGTACTTC.

Details on this clonotype: Being one base from a much bigger clone, this may be a read error. The V and J genes are TRBV12-3 or TRBV12-4 and TRBJ1-2; D may be TRBD1 (5 bases). The CDR3 extends over 15 amino acids. V gave up 3 bases and J gave up 2 bases, with 13 bases separating them. The CDR3 DNA is TGTGCCAGCAGTTTTAGTGGAGGGGTAAACTATGGCTACACCTTC. Its translation: CASSFSGGVNYGYTF.

This clonotype was counted ten times or more. The gene calls are TRBV28 and TRBJ2-7; D call uncertain. The germline CDR1 and CDR2 sequences are MDHEN and SYDVKM. CDR3 length equals 14 residues. Trimming left V 5 bases short and J 2 bases short, with 13 bases between. The CDR3 loop reads CASSASMVPYEQYF. CDR3 DNA: TGTGCCAGCAGTGCCTCTATGGTTCCCTACGAGCAGTACTTC.

This clonotype has a handful of counts. V is TRBV5-6 and J is TRBJ2-7; D is unclear. Germline-derived CDR1 and CDR2 are SGHDT and YYEEEE. This CDR3 comprises 12 residues. Between the trimmed V and J ends, which lost 5 bases and 8 bases, there was a span of 14 bases. The CDR3 nucleotides read TGTGCCAGCAGTGCGGCTGTGTCCAAGCAGTACTTC. This gives the protein CASSAAVSKQYF.

Many counts were recorded for this clonotype. This sequence joins TRBV27 and TRBJ1-1; 7 bases fit TRBD1. Losses at the gene ends were 8 bases for V and 11 bases for J; bases not matched to a gene: 8. CDR3 length equals 11 residues. Germline loops: CDR1 MNHEY, CDR2 SMNVEV (reference sequence). CDR3 sequence (DNA): TGTGCCAGCGGCATGACAGGGCGGGCTTTCTTT. The encoded protein is CASGMTGRAFF.

This clonotype was counted at least ten times. This sequence joins TRBV6-1 and TRBJ2-5; maybe TRBD1 (5 bases). CDR3 length equals 15 residues. Trimming cost V 2 bases and J 2 bases, with 12 bases left between them. Germline CDR1 reads MNHNS; CDR2 reads SASEGT. CDR3 protein: CASSELGREQETQYF. CDR3 nucleotide sequence: TGTGCCAGCAGTGAACTGGGCAGGGAACAAGAGACCCAGTACTTC.

Ten or more counts support this clonotype. V is TRBV20-1 and J is TRBJ2-7; the match to TRBD1 covers 7 bases. Trimming removed 3 bases from V and 3 bases from J; junction bases left unmatched: 5. CDR3 size: 13 residues. In germline, CDR1 is DFQATT, CDR2 SNEGSKA (reference sequence). CDR3 in DNA: TGCAGTGCTAGCCCCGGGACAGACTACGAGCAGTACTTC. It translates to CSASPGTDYEQYF.

This clonotype came up many times. The chain employs TRBV7-6 and TRBJ2-7; TRBD2 matches at 7 bases. The CDR3 is 14 residues long. V was clipped by 1 base and J by 5 bases; unmatched bases: 5. The germline V gene encodes CDR1 SGHVS and CDR2 FNYEAQ. The CDR3 sequence is CASSLGGGSNEQYF. As DNA, the CDR3 is TGTGCCAGCAGCTTAGGGGGCGGGAGCAACGAGCAGTACTTC.

A word on this clonotype: At one end, the junction sequence differs from germline, possibly due to a read error. This chain links TRBV7-7 with TRBJ2-5; D not resolved. Germline CDR1 is SSHAT and CDR2 is FNYEAQ (reference sequence). This CDR3 region has 13 residues. The CDR3 nucleotides are TGTGCCAGCAGCTTAGGACTGCAAGAGATCCAGTACTTC. As protein: CASSLGLQEIQYF. Full variable domain (missing parts from reference TRBV7-7 and TRBJ2-5): GAGVSQSPRYKVTKRGQDVTLRCDPISSHATLYWYQQALGQGPEFLTYFNYEAQPDKSGLPSDRFSAERPEGSISTLTIQRTEQRDSAMYRCASSLGLQEIQYFGPGTRLLVL.

This rearrangement joins TRBV6-1 to TRBJ1-5; D is ambiguous. This CDR3 contains 15 residues. In germline, CDR1 is MNHNS, CDR2 SASEGT. Trimming pared 1 base from V and 3 bases from J, leaving 10 bases between. In DNA form, the CDR3 reads TGTGCCAGCAGTGAAGACCGAGTAGACAATCAGCCCCAGCATTTT. It yields the protein CASSEDRVDNQPQHF.

There are many counts of this clonotype. The genes are TRBV30 and TRBJ2-1; D might be TRBD1 (6 bases). The CDR3 is 15 residues long. Per germline, CDR1 GTSNPN and CDR2 SVGIG (reference sequence). Trimming took 8 bases from V and 0 from J, leaving 17 bases between them. CDR3 DNA: TGTGCCCGCTCCCCGACAGGCAGCTCCTACAATGAGCAGTTCTTC. This encodes CARSPTGSSYNEQFF.

This clonotype was counted many times. An end of the junction differs from the germline gene, which may be a read error. The chain couples TRBV5-1 to TRBJ2-1, with D possibly TRBD2 on 6 matching bases. The germline V gene encodes CDR1 SGHRS and CDR2 YFSETQ. The CDR3 sequence is 14 residues long. In DNA, the CDR3 is TGTGCCAGCAGTTCGGGACTGGCCTACAATGAGCAGTTCTTC. This gives the protein CASSSGLAYNEQFF.

This clonotype was recorded at least ten times. V is TRBV20-1 and J is TRBJ2-3, with D possibly matching TRBD1 (6 bases). Trimming cost V 3 bases and J 0 bases, with 10 bases left between them. This CDR3 comprises 14 residues. Looked up from germline, CDR1 is DFQATT and CDR2 is SNEGSKA (reference sequence). The CDR3, as DNA: TGCAGTGCTAGGGGGGCGACTAGCACAGATACGCAGTATTTT. As protein: CSARGATSTDTQYF.

The chain joins TRBV7-9 to TRBJ2-7, with D possibly TRBD2 on 5 matching bases. Between the trimmed V and J ends, which lost 3 bases and 0 bases, there was a span of 9 bases. Germline CDR1 is SEHNR and CDR2 is FQNEAQ (reference sequence). This CDR3 spans 14 amino acids. CDR3 in amino acids: CASSFRDISYEQYF. The DNA of the CDR3 is TGTGCCAGCAGCTTCCGGGATATCTCCTACGAGCAGTACTTC.

V and J are TRBV7-3 and TRBJ2-2; TRBD2 matches at 7 bases. CDR1 and CDR2 (germline): SGHTA, FQGTGA. After removal of 4 bases from V and 2 bases from J, the junction contained 10 bases not matched to a gene. The CDR3 covers 17 residues. The CDR3 spells CASSSSPSGVNTGELFF. CDR3 sequence (DNA): TGTGCCAGCAGCTCGTCCCCCAGCGGGGTCAACACCGGGGAGCTGTTTTTT.

Only a few counts were recorded for this clonotype. The chain uses TRBV20-1 and TRBJ2-7, with 13 nucleotides matching TRBD2. This CDR3 is 14 amino acids long. Germline CDR1 is DFQATT and CDR2 is SNEGSKA (reference sequence). V dropped 4 bases and J dropped 2; count of bases not matched to a gene: 2. The CDR3 sequence: CSATTSGRAYEQYF. The CDR3 DNA follows: TGCAGTGCTACCACTAGCGGGAGGGCCTACGAGCAGTACTTC.

The table lists this clonotype with many counts. The J gene is TRBJ2-7, the V gene TRBV20-1; 7 nucleotides line up with TRBD2. Germline CDR1 reads DFQATT; CDR2 reads SNEGSKA (reference sequence). The junction had 6 bases not matched to a gene; V was cut back by 5 bases and J by 2 bases. CDR3 length: 13 residues. CDR3 nucleotide sequence: TGCAGTGCTTTGGGGCGGGAGACCTACGAGCAGTACTTC. Residues: CSALGRETYEQYF.

This chain connects TRBV15 to TRBJ2-5; a possible D gene is TRBD2 (6 bases). CDR1 and CDR2 from the germline V gene are LNHNV and YYDKDF (reference sequence). Trimming took off 5 bases at V and 4 bases at J, with 14 bases between the two ends. This CDR3 comprises 14 residues. The CDR3 loop reads CATSRDWGLETQYF. The CDR3 DNA reads as TGTGCCACCAGCCGGGACTGGGGATTAGAGACCCAGTACTTC.

This clonotype was detected ten times or more. The V gene is TRBV6-2 or TRBV6-3, the J gene TRBJ2-7; D ambiguous. CDR3 length: 12 residues. From germline, CDR1 is MNHEY and CDR2 SVGEGT. Trimming removed 9 bases at V and 2 bases at J, with 11 bases between. This CDR3 reads CASTDQPYEQYF. The CDR3 bases are TGTGCCAGTACTGACCAACCCTACGAGCAGTACTTC.